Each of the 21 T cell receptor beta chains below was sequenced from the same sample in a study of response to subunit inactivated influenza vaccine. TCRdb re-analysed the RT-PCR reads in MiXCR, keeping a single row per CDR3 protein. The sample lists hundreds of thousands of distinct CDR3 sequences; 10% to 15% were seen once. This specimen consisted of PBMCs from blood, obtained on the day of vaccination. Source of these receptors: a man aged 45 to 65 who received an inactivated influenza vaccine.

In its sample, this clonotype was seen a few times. CDR3 in amino acids: CAISESKLALEFF. CDR3 coding DNA: TGTGCCATCAGTGAGTCGAAATTAGCCCTGGAGTTCTTC. The V gene is TRBV10-3, the J gene TRBJ2-1; D remains unclear. Germline V lookup: CDR1 ENHRY, CDR2 SYGVKD. The CDR3 has 13 amino acids. V was trimmed by 0 bases and J by 14 bases, leaving 14 bases between them.

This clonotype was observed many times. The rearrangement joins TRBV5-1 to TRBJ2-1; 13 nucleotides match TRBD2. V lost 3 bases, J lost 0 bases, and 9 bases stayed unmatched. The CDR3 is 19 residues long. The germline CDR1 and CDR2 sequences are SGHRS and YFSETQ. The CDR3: CASSSVGTSGKSSYNEQFF. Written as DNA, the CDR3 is TGCGCCAGCAGCTCGGTTGGGACTAGCGGGAAGAGCTCCTACAATGAGCAGTTCTTC.

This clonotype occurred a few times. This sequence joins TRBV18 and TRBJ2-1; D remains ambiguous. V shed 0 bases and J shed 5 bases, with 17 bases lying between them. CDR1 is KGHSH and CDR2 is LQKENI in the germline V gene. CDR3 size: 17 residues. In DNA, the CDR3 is TGTGCCAGCTCACCACCGATCACACCCCTTCCAAACAATGAGCAGTTCTTC. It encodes CASSPPITPLPNNEQFF.

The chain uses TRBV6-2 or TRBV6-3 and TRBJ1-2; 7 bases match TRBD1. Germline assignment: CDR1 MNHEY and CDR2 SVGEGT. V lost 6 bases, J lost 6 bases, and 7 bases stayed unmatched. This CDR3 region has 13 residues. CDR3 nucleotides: TGTGCCAGCAGCATTAGACAGGGAGATGGCTACACCTTC. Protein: CASSIRQGDGYTF.

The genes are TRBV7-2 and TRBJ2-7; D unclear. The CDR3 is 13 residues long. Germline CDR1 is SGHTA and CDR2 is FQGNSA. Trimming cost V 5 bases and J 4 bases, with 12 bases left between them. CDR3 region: CASSPSGRYEQYF. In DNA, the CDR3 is TGTGCCAGCAGCCCCTCAGGACGGTACGAGCAGTACTTC.

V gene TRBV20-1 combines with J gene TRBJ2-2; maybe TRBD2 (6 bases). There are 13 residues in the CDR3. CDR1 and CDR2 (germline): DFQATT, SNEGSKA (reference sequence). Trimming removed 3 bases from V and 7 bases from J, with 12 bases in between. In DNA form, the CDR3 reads TGCAGTGCTAGTGGGGACTCCTACGGGGAGCTGTTTTTT. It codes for CSASGDSYGELFF.

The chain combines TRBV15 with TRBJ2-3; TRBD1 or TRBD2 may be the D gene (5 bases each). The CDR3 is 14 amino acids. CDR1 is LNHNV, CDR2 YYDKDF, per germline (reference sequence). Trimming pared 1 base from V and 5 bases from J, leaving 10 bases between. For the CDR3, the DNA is TGTGCCACCAGCAGAGTAGCGCAGGGAGATACGCAGTATTTT. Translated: CATSRVAQGDTQYF.

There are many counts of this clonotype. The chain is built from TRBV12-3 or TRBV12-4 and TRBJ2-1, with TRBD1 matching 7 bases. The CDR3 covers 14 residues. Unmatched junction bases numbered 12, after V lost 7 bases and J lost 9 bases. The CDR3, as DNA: TGTGCCAGCACCGGGACAGCCTACTCGGGTGAGCAGTTCTTC. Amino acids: CASTGTAYSGEQFF.

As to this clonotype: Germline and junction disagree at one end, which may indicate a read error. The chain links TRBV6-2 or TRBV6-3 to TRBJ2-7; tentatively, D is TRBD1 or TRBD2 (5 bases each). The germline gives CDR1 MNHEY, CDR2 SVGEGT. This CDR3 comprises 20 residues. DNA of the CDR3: TGTGCCAGGAGTTCGGGTCATTCGGGGCCGATATCTCGGGTTTTCTACGAGCAGTACTTC. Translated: CARSSGHSGPISRVFYEQYF.

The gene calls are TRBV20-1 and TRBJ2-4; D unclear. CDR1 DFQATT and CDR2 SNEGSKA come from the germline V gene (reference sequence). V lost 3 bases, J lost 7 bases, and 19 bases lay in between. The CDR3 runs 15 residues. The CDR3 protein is CSASPPTGIGNIQYF. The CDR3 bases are TGCAGTGCTAGCCCCCCCACTGGGATAGGGAACATTCAGTACTTC.

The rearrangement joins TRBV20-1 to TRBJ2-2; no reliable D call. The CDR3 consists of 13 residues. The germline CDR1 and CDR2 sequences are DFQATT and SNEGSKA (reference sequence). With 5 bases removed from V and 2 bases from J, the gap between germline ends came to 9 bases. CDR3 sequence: CSALSENTGELFF. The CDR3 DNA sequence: TGCAGTGCTCTATCGGAAAACACCGGGGAGCTGTTTTTT.

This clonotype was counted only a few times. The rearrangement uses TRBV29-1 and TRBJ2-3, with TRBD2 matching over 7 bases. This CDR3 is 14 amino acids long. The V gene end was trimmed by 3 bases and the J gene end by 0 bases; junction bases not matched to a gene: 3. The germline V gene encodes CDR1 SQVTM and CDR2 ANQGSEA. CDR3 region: CSVDTSVSTDTQYF. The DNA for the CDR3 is TGCAGCGTTGATACTAGCGTTAGCACAGATACGCAGTATTTT.

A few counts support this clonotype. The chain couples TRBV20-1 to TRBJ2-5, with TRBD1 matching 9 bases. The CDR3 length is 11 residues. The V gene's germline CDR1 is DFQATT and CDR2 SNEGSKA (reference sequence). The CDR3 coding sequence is TGCAGGCCGGGACAGGGAGAGACCCAGTACTTC. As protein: CRPGQGETQYF.

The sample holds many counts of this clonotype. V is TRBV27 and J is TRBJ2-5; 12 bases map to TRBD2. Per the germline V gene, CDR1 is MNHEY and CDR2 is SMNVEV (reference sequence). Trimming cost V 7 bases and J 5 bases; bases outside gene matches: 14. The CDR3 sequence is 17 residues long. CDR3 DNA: TGTGCCAGCATTATCTGGCTAGCGGGGGGGTGTTGCGAGACCCAGTACTTC. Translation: CASIIWLAGGCCETQYF.

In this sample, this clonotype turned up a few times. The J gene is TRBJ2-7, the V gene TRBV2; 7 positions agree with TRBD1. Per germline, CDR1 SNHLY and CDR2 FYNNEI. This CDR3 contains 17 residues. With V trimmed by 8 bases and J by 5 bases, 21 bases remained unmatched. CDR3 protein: CASQVPRQGGVRNEQYF. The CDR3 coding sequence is TGTGCCAGCCAAGTACCCCGACAGGGCGGAGTGAGGAACGAGCAGTACTTC. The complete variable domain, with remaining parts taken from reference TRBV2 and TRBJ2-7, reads EPEVTQTPSHQVTQMGQEVILRCVPISNHLYFYWYRQILGQKVEFLVSFYNNEISEKSEIFDDQFSVERPDGSNFTLKIRSTKLEDSAMYFCASQVPRQGGVRNEQYFGPGTRLTVT.

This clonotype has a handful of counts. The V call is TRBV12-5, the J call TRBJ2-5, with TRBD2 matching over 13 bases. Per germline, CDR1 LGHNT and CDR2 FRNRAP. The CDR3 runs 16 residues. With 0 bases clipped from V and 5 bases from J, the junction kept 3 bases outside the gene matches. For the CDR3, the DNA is TGTGCTAGTGGTTTGGTACTAGCGGGGGGGCTTGAGACCCAGTACTTC. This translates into CASGLVLAGGLETQYF.

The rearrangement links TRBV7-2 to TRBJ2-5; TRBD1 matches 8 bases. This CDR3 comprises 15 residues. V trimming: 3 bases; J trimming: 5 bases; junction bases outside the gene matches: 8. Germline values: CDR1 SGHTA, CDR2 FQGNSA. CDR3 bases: TGTGCCAGCAGCTTCGGACAGGGCTTTCGGGAGACCCAGTACTTC. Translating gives CASSFGQGFRETQYF. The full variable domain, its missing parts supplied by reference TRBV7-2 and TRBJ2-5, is GAGVSQSPSNKVTEKGKDVELRCDPISGHTALYWYRQSLGQGLEFLIYFQGNSAPDKSGLPSDRFSAERTGGSVSTLTIQRTQQEDSAVYLCASSFGQGFRETQYFGPGTRLLVL.

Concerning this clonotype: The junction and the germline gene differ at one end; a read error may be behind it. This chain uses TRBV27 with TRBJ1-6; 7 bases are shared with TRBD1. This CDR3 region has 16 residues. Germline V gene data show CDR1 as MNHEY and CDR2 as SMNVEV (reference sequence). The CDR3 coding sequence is TGTGCCAGCAGTTTCGAGGGGGCATCCTATAATTCACCCCTCGACTTT. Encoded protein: CASSFEGASYNSPLDF.

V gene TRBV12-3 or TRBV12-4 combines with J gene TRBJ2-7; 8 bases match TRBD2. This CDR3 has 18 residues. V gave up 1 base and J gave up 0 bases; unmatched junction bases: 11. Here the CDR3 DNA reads TGTGCCAGCAGTTTAGTGCCTGGTGGCGGGGGGAACTCCTACGAGCAGTACTTC. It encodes CASSLVPGGGGNSYEQYF.

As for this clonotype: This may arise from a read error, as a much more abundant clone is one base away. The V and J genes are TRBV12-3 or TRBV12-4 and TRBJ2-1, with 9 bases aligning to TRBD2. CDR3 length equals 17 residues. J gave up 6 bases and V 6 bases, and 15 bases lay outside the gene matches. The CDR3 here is CASRPRFAGGVINEQFF. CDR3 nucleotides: TGTGCCAGCAGACCCCGCTTTGCGGGAGGGGTAATCAATGAGCAGTTCTTC.

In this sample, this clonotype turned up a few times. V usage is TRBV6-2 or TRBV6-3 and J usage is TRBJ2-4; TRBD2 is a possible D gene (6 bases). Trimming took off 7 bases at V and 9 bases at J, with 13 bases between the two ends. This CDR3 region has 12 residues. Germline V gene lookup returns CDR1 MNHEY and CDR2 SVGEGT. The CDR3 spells CASTPGAGIQYF. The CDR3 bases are TGTGCCAGCACACCGGGAGCGGGCATTCAGTACTTC.